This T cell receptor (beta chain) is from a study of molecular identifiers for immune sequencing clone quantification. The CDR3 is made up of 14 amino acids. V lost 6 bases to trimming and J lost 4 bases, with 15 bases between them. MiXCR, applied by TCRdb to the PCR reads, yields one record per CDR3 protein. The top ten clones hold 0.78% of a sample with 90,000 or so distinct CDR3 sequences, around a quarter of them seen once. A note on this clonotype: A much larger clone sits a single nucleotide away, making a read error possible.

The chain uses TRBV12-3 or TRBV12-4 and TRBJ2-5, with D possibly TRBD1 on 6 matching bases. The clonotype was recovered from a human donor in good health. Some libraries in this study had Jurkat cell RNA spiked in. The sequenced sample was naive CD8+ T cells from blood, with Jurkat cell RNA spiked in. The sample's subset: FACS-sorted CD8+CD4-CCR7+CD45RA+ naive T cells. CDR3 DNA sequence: TGTGCCAGCAGCCAAACAGGGTCCCGAGAGACCCAGTACTTC. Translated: CASSQTGSRETQYF.